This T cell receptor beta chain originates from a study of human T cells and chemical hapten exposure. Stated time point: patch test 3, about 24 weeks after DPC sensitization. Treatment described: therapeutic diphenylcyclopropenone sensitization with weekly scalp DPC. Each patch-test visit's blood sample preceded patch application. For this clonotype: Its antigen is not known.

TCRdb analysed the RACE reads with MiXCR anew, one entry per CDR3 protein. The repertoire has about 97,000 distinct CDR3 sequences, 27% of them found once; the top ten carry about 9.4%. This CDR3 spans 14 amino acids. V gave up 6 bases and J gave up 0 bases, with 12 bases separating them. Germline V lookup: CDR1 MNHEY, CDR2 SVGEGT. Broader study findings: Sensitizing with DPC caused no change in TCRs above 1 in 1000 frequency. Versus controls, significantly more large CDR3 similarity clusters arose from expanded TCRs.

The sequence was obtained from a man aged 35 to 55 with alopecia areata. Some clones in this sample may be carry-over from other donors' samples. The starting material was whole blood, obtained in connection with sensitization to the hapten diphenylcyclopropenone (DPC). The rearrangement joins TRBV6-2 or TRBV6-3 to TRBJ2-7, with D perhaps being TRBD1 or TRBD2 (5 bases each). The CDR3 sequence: CASRGPLTSYEQYF. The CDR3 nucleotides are TGTGCCAGCAGGGGACCGCTGACCTCCTACGAGCAGTACTTC.